These 27 T cell receptor beta chains share one sample of origin, sequenced in a study of shared clonotypes between healthy human individuals. The repertoire was sequenced with immunoSEQ multiplex PCR; TCRdb's copy has only in-frame clones and lacks some. Here the sample spans 550,000 to 700,000 clones, around 78% being singletons. Sequenced sample: memory CD4+ T cells sorted from blood. As to subset: CD45RA-negative fraction. The source of these receptors is a woman aged 25 to 39 in good health.

This clone occurred once. The chain couples TRBV7-8 to TRBJ2-1; no definite D call. V was cut by 3 bases and J by 8 bases, with 5 bases left in between. The CDR3 runs to 11 residues. Germline CDR1 and CDR2: SGHVS and FQNEAQ. CDR3 coding DNA: TGTGCCAGCAGCTTTCGCGATGAGCAGTTCTTC. Protein product: CASSFRDEQFF.

This clone was seen only a few times. This rearrangement joins TRBV5-1 to TRBJ2-7; TRBD2 agrees at 12 bases. The germline gives CDR1 SGHRS, CDR2 YFSETQ. V was pared by 4 bases and J by 4 bases, with 24 bases of the junction left unmatched. The CDR3 has 21 residues. The CDR3 is CASSLGELDRDLTSGSYEQYF. The CDR3 DNA reads as TGCGCCAGCAGCCTGGGGGAATTGGACAGGGACTTGACTAGCGGGAGTTACGAGCAGTACTTC.

The V call is TRBV29-1, the J call TRBJ2-6; 8 bases are a match to TRBD1. V lost 4 bases and J lost 0; bases outside the gene matches: 11. The V gene's germline CDR1 is SQVTM and CDR2 ANQGSEA. This CDR3 is built from 18 residues. CDR3 region: CSVGPDGTGSSGANVLTF. CDR3 nucleotide sequence: TGCAGCGTTGGACCGGATGGGACAGGAAGCTCTGGGGCCAACGTCCTGACTTTC.

The CDR3 spells CASSGASGVGAQYF. The CDR3 nucleotides are TGTGCCAGCAGTGGGGCTAGCGGGGTGGGGGCCCAGTACTTC. This chain connects TRBV2 to TRBJ2-5; TRBD2 matches 9 bases. The CDR3 extends over 14 amino acids. With V trimmed by 4 bases and J by 9 bases, 9 bases remained unmatched. From germline, CDR1 is SNHLY and CDR2 FYNNEI.

The V and J genes are TRBV5-1 and TRBJ1-2; tentative D call: TRBD1 (5 bases). Between the trimmed V and J ends, which lost 6 bases and 0 bases, there was a span of 21 bases. The CDR3 covers 17 residues. Germline CDR1 is SGHRS and CDR2 is YFSETQ. The chain's CDR3 is CASTPRSDRLPNYGYTF. DNA of the CDR3: TGCGCCAGCACCCCCCGAAGCGACAGACTACCTAACTATGGCTACACCTTC.

This clone was counted between two and nine times. Other DNA sequences of this sample code for an identical CDR3. This sequence joins TRBV5-1 and TRBJ1-4; D possibly corresponds to TRBD1 (5 bases). The CDR3 extends over 15 amino acids. The ends were cut back, 0 bases at V and 4 bases at J, with 10 bases in the middle. Germline-derived CDR1 and CDR2 are SGHRS and YFSETQ. The CDR3 bases are TGCGCCAGCAGCTTGGGTGACAGAGATAATGAAAAACTGTTTTTT. Translated, it gives CASSLGDRDNEKLFF.

The rearrangement uses TRBV6-1 and TRBJ1-1, with D hard to call. The CDR3 runs to 14 residues. V was clipped by 3 bases and J by 0 bases, with 8 bases between them. CDR1 and CDR2 (germline): MNHNS, SASEGT. The DNA for the CDR3 is TGTGCCAGCAGTGAGGCGTACATGAACACTGAAGCTTTCTTT. Protein sequence: CASSEAYMNTEAFF.

The gene calls are TRBV9 and TRBJ2-7; TRBD1 matches 10 bases. The CDR3 covers 18 residues. CDR1 is SGDLS and CDR2 is YYNGEE in the germline V gene. Losses at the gene ends were 1 base for V and 2 bases for J; bases not matched to a gene: 12. CDR3 loop: CASSVRGSTGGEPYEQYF. Here the CDR3 DNA reads TGTGCCAGCAGCGTACGAGGGTCGACAGGGGGCGAACCCTACGAGCAGTACTTC.

The chain joins TRBV7-9 to TRBJ2-7, with a possible D match to TRBD2 (6 bases). Trimming removed 1 base at V and 5 bases at J, with 12 bases between. Per the germline V gene, CDR1 is SEHNR and CDR2 is FQNEAQ (reference sequence). The CDR3 spans 14 residues. The CDR3, as DNA: TGTGCCAGCAGCTTAGTGGGGACTGGGAACGAGCAGTACTTC. It translates to CASSLVGTGNEQYF.

This clone appeared once. The chain uses TRBV5-1 and TRBJ2-7, with a possible D match to TRBD2 (5 bases). Per germline, CDR1 SGHRS and CDR2 YFSETQ. This CDR3 comprises 16 residues. The V and J ends lost 0 bases and 4 bases respectively, with 17 bases between them. The CDR3 reads CASSLGGAGYRYEQYF. The CDR3 region has the DNA TGCGCCAGCAGCTTGGGTGGTGCGGGCTACCGGTACGAGCAGTACTTC.

The chain recombines TRBV2 with TRBJ2-7, with D possibly TRBD2 on 6 matching bases. Trimming removed 5 bases at V and 2 bases at J, with 16 bases between. This CDR3 is built from 15 residues. Germline assignment: CDR1 SNHLY and CDR2 FYNNEI. The CDR3 DNA is TGTGCCAGCAGTTTCCTAGCGTCAAACCCCTACGAGCAGTACTTC. It specifies CASSFLASNPYEQYF.

The rearrangement uses TRBV14 and TRBJ2-5, with D perhaps assigned TRBD1 or TRBD2 (5 bases each). From germline, CDR1 is SGHDN and CDR2 FVKESK. The CDR3 covers 13 residues. Trimming removed 3 bases from V and 5 bases from J, with 10 bases in between. CDR3 protein: CASSHRGRETQYF. The CDR3 nucleotides are TGTGCCAGCAGCCATCGGGGACGGGAGACCCAGTACTTC. Together with reference TRBV14 and TRBJ2-5, the CDR3 gives the full variable domain: EAGVTQFPSHSVIEKGQTVTLRCDPISGHDNLYWYRRVMGKEIKFLLHFVKESKQDESGMPNNRFLAERTGGTYSTLKVQPAELEDSGVYFCASSHRGRETQYFGPGTRLLVL.

This clone appeared a few times. The V and J genes are TRBV27 and TRBJ1-1; perhaps TRBD1 as D (5 bases). V was pared by 5 bases and J by 0 bases, with 16 bases between. CDR1 and CDR2 (germline): MNHEY, SMNVEV (reference sequence). The CDR3 extends over 16 amino acids. As DNA, the CDR3 is TGTGCCAGCAGTGCCATTCGGACACTCATGAACACTGAAGCTTTCTTT. Its protein product is CASSAIRTLMNTEAFF.

This chain links TRBV29-1 with TRBJ2-1; 9 nucleotides agree with TRBD2. The CDR3 covers 14 residues. CDR1 SQVTM and CDR2 ANQGSEA come from the germline V gene. V lost 2 bases to trimming and J lost 9 bases; unmatched junction nucleotides: 8. The CDR3 region has the DNA TGCAGCGTTGAACTTGCGGGAGGGGTGGGTGAGCAGTTCTTC. Translation gives CSVELAGGVGEQFF.

There are a few counts of this clone. The rearrangement links TRBV5-1 to TRBJ2-7; 12 nucleotides agree with TRBD2. The CDR3 totals 15 residues. The germline CDR1 and CDR2 sequences are SGHRS and YFSETQ. V lost 4 bases and J lost 3; bases outside the gene matches: 5. The chain's CDR3 is CASSRATSGSYEQYF. Written as DNA, the CDR3 is TGCGCCAGCAGCCGGGCGACTAGCGGGAGCTACGAGCAGTACTTC.

This chain links TRBV7-9 with TRBJ2-7; 12 bases match TRBD1. The CDR3 length is 14 residues. Germline V gives CDR1 SEHNR, CDR2 FQNEAQ (reference sequence). The V and J ends lost 4 bases and 6 bases, in that order; junction bases with no gene match: 4. In nucleotides, the CDR3 is TGTGCCAGCAGCTGGGGGACAGGGGGCGTCGAGCAGTACTTC. It yields the protein CASSWGTGGVEQYF. The variable domain in full, with the rest retrieved from reference TRBV7-9 and TRBJ2-7, is DTGVSQNPRHKITKRGQNVTFRCDPISEHNRLYWYRQTLGQGPEFLTYFQNEAQLEKSRLLSDRFSAERPKGSFSTLEIQRTEQGDSAMYLCASSWGTGGVEQYFGPGTRLTVT.

This clone came up a few times. This chain joins TRBV5-1 and TRBJ1-3; D is ambiguous. Trimming removed 5 bases from V and 3 bases from J, with 18 bases in between. Germline-derived CDR1 and CDR2 are SGHRS and YFSETQ. CDR3 length equals 16 residues. DNA of the CDR3: TGCGCCAGCAGACGGGAGGAGGGTATGGGTGGAAACACCATATATTTT. Its protein product is CASRREEGMGGNTIYF.

This sequence joins TRBV19 and TRBJ1-2; tentatively, D is TRBD1 (5 bases). V lost 7 bases and J lost 0, with 24 bases in between. CDR3 length equals 18 residues. CDR1 is LNHDA and CDR2 is SQIVND in the germline V gene (reference sequence). Here the CDR3 reads CASKELTDLMNPNYGYTF. CDR3 DNA sequence: TGTGCCAGTAAAGAGTTGACAGACCTGATGAACCCTAACTATGGCTACACCTTC. Based on the CDR3 plus reference TRBV19 and TRBJ1-2, the full variable domain is DGGITQSPKYLFRKEGQNVTLSCEQNLNHDAMYWYRQDPGQGLRLIYYSQIVNDFQKGDIAEGYSVSREKKESFPLTVTSAQKNPTAFYLCASKELTDLMNPNYGYTFGSGTRLTVV.

The chain joins TRBV4-1 to TRBJ2-3; D call uncertain. The CDR3 sequence is 15 residues long. CDR1 is MGHRA and CDR2 is YSYEKL in the germline V gene. Trimming pared 1 base from V and 1 base from J, leaving 9 bases between. The CDR3 loop reads CASSQVGLRTDTQYF. CDR3 nucleotides: TGCGCCAGCAGCCAAGTAGGCTTACGCACAGATACGCAGTATTTT.

This clone turned up a few times. The rearrangement uses TRBV6-6 and TRBJ1-5; D gene ambiguous. V shed 2 bases and J shed 0 bases, with 8 bases lying between them. Germline CDR1 and CDR2: MNHNY and SVGAGI (reference sequence). The CDR3 is made up of 15 amino acids. CDR3 sequence (DNA): TGTGCCAGCAGTTACAGCCCGGGTAGCAATCAGCCCCAGCATTTT. Protein sequence: CASSYSPGSNQPQHF.

The V call is TRBV5-4, the J call TRBJ1-3; tentative D call: TRBD1 (5 bases). This CDR3 is 15 amino acids long. Trimming removed 4 bases from V and 4 bases from J, with 15 bases in between. Germline CDR1 and CDR2: SGHNT and YYREEE (reference sequence). The CDR3 DNA reads as TGTGCCAGCAGCCTCGGGACTTCGGGCGGAAACACCATATATTTT. Residues: CASSLGTSGGNTIYF.

The V call is TRBV5-1, the J call TRBJ2-3; tentative D call: TRBD1 (7 bases). The CDR3 has 16 residues. V lost 2 bases and J 5 bases, leaving 18 bases between the germline ends. Germline V gives CDR1 SGHRS, CDR2 YFSETQ. The chain's CDR3 is CASSFGQGGPGDTQYF. The DNA for the CDR3 is TGCGCCAGCAGCTTTGGCCAGGGGGGCCCCGGAGATACGCAGTATTTT.

This clone was seen a handful of times. The chain joins TRBV30 to TRBJ1-3; D uncertain. There are 13 residues in the CDR3. Trimming shortened V by 4 bases and J by 4 bases, and 11 bases separated the two germline ends. Germline V gene sequence: CDR1 GTSNPN, CDR2 SVGIG (reference sequence). The CDR3 nucleotides are TGTGCCTGGAACCAAAATAGGGGAAACACCATATATTTT. It is translated as CAWNQNRGNTIYF.

The chain employs TRBV10-2 and TRBJ2-3; D is undetermined. CDR3 length: 13 residues. V lost 8 bases and J 1 base, leaving 10 bases between the germline ends. Germline V gives CDR1 WSHSY, CDR2 SAAADI. The chain's CDR3 is CASSQGGTDTQYF. For the CDR3, the DNA is TGCGCCAGCTCCCAAGGTGGCACAGATACGCAGTATTTT.

This chain connects TRBV6-1 to TRBJ2-3, with a tentative D call TRBD1 (6 bases). The V end was cut by 7 bases, the J end by 2 bases, with 13 bases between. CDR3 length: 14 residues. Per the germline V gene, CDR1 is MNHNS and CDR2 is SASEGT. This CDR3 reads CASTRGTYTDTQYF. The CDR3 DNA is TGTGCCAGCACGAGGGGGACCTACACAGATACGCAGTATTTT.

The rearrangement uses TRBV30 and TRBJ2-6; D possibly corresponds to TRBD2 (6 bases). The CDR3 runs 20 residues. The V and J ends lost 0 bases and 1 base respectively, with 22 bases between them. Germline-derived CDR1 and CDR2 are GTSNPN and SVGIG (reference sequence). This chain's CDR3 is CAWSVGWTGLRASGANVLTF. The CDR3 region has the DNA TGTGCCTGGAGTGTTGGATGGACGGGACTCAGGGCATCTGGGGCCAACGTCCTGACTTTC.

The chain couples TRBV27 to TRBJ2-7; 7 nucleotides agree with TRBD1. Germline V gene sequence: CDR1 MNHEY, CDR2 SMNVEV (reference sequence). This CDR3 has 15 residues. The ends lost 5 bases at V and 0 bases at J; junction bases unmatched: 7. CDR3 amino acids: CASSADRVNSYEQYF. DNA of the CDR3: TGTGCCAGCAGTGCCGACAGGGTCAACTCCTACGAGCAGTACTTC.